This is a list of T cell receptor beta chains from one sample in a study of response to subunit inactivated influenza vaccine. TCRdb re-called the RT-PCR reads through MiXCR, storing one row per CDR3 protein. The data show more than 500,000 distinct CDR3 sequences, 11% seen once. The sample was also linked to a second study, of T cells expressing NK-cell markers.

Sequencing was performed on PBMCs from blood, taken on the day of vaccination. These receptor sequences come from a man over 45 who received an inactivated influenza vaccine. The CDR3 runs from the conserved cysteine through the conserved F or W. The D gene is left open where the match is weak. The size of a clone is reported for some rows only, either as once, few or many, or as a class for expanded clones.

>TRBV18|.|.|TRBJ2-3
TGTGCCAGCTCACCACTGTCGGCCGCCGCAGATACGCAGTATTTT
CASSPLSAAADTQYF
>TRBV12-3/TRBV12-4|.|many|TRBJ2-7
TGTGCCAGCAGTTCCGGCAGGGAGTACGAGCAGTACTTC
CASSSGREYEQYF
>TRBV20-1|.|.|TRBJ1-5
TGCAGTGCAGTCGGCGGAGGCACAGATACGCAGCATTTT
CSAVGGGTDTQHF
>TRBV12-3/TRBV12-4|.|many|TRBJ2-7
TGTGCCAGCAGTTTGCTTAGCGTAAACGAGCAGTACTTC
CASSLLSVNEQYF
>TRBV12-3/TRBV12-4|TRBD2|many|TRBJ2-3
TGTGCCAGCAGTGCGCGGGGGACAGATACGCAGTATTTT
CASSARGTDTQYF
>TRBV4-1|TRBD1|few|TRBJ1-1
TGCGCCAGCAGCCAAGAGTTGAGGGGGCTAAACACTGAAGCTTTCTTT
CASSQELRGLNTEAFF
>TRBV7-2|.|.|TRBJ2-3
TGTGCCAGCAGCTTAGGGGGCCGTAGGAATTCGATACGACAGTATTTT
CASSLGGRRNSIRQYF
>TRBV10-3|.|many|TRBJ1-5
TGTGCCATTCCCGTGGGGGCCTTTAATCAGCCCCAGCATTTT
CAIPVGAFNQPQHF
>TRBV4-3|TRBD1|few|TRBJ1-2
TGCGCCAGCAGCCACCGGGACAGGGTTGCCGTCTATGGCTACACCTTC
CASSHRDRVAVYGYTF
>TRBV7-9|.|many|TRBJ2-7
TGTGCCAGCAGCCCACCGGGGACACAGAACTACGAGCAGTACTTC
CASSPPGTQNYEQYF
>TRBV20-1|TRBD1|few|TRBJ1-1
TGCAGTGCTAGAGATCACAGGGGGCGAGGGAGGCAGACTGAAGCTTTCTTT
CSARDHRGRGRQTEAFF
>TRBV12-3/TRBV12-4|.|many|TRBJ1-1
TGTGCCAGCAGTTCCCGAGGGGGGACTGAAGCTTTCTTT
CASSSRGGTEAFF
>TRBV5-1|.|.|TRBJ2-5
TGCGCCAGCAGCTTGGGATTACACAGTCAAGAGACCCAGTACTTC
CASSLGLHSQETQYF
>TRBV24-1|.|few|TRBJ1-2
TGTGCCACCAGTGACGGGAACTATGGCTACACCTTC
CATSDGNYGYTF
>TRBV14|.|many|TRBJ1-3
TGTGCCAGCAGCCAAGGGCAGGGCCTCTCTGGAAACACCATATATTTT
CASSQGQGLSGNTIYF
>TRBV3-1|TRBD2|.|TRBJ2-3
TGTGCCAGCAGCCCCCTGGGGGGGACCACAGATACGCAGTATTTT
CASSPLGGTTDTQYF
>TRBV7-9|.|.|TRBJ2-7
TGTGCCAGCAGCTTAACTCAGACTATCGACGAGCAGTACTTC
CASSLTQTIDEQYF
>TRBV4-3|TRBD2|.|TRBJ2-3
TGCGCCAGCAGCCCCGGGACTACCGTGTTCGGGGCCGATACGCAGTATTTT
CASSPGTTVFGADTQYF
>TRBV6-5|.|few|TRBJ2-7
TGTGCTTCTAACTCCCCGCTCTACGAGCAGTACTTC
CASNSPLYEQYF
>TRBV20-1|TRBD1|.|TRBJ2-6
TGCAGTGCTAGAAGAACAGGGGTAGGGGCCAACGTCCTGACTTTC
CSARRTGVGANVLTF
>TRBV24-1|TRBD1|.|TRBJ1-1
TGTGCCACCAGTGATCCGGGACAGGGGGCCGGGGGTGCTTTCTTT
CATSDPGQGAGGAFF
>TRBV4-2|.|.|TRBJ2-7
TGTGCCAGCAGCCATGTAGGGGACTACGAGCAGTACTTC
CASSHVGDYEQYF
>TRBV20-1|.|.|TRBJ1-2
TGCAGTGCCCCCTCCGGGTTCCGGGGAGACTATGGCTACACCTTC
CSAPSGFRGDYGYTF
>TRBV12-3/TRBV12-4|.|.|TRBJ2-7
TGTGCCAGCAGTCGAATTAACTACGAGCAGTACTTC
CASSRINYEQYF
>TRBV3-1|.|few|TRBJ2-1
TGTGCCAGCAGCCAAGAACCGGCTAGAGTTGACAATGAGCAGTTCTTC
CASSQEPARVDNEQFF
>TRBV3-1|.|many|TRBJ2-7
TGTGCCAGCAGCCAAGATCTCGAGCAGTACTTC
CASSQDLEQYF
>TRBV28|.|few|TRBJ1-4
TGTGCCAGCAGTCGGGGGGGGAAGTTGGGAAAACTGTTTTTT
CASSRGGKLGKLFF
>TRBV24-1|TRBD1|few|TRBJ1-1
TGTGCCACCAGTGACCCCGGGACAGGGACTGAAGCTTTCTTT
CATSDPGTGTEAFF
>TRBV5-1|TRBD1|.|TRBJ2-3
TGCGCCAGCAGAATGATGGGGACAGACACAGATACGCAGTATTTT
CASRMMGTDTDTQYF
>TRBV24-1|.|few|TRBJ2-2
TGTGCCACCAGTTGGGGTAACACCGGGGAGCTGTTTTTT
CATSWGNTGELFF
>TRBV29-1|.|.|TRBJ2-7
TGCAGCGTCGGCGGCCTGAAGGGAGAGCAGTACTTC
CSVGGLKGEQYF